This T cell receptor (beta chain) comes out of a study of blood T cell repertoires in COVID-19. Whole-study context: Nucleic acid was either cDNA or gDNA, and it came from T cells, B-cell-depleted T cells, or PBMCs.

The germline V gene encodes CDR1 LGHDT and CDR2 YNNKEL (reference sequence). The V gene end was trimmed by 4 bases and the J gene end by 1 base; junction bases not matched to a gene: 6. This CDR3 is 15 amino acids long. Original methodology: Amplification from reference gene primers served as the basis for estimated nucleated cell counts. Generated by immunoSEQ multiplex PCR, the TCRdb table keeps only in-frame clones and is missing some. That table supplies the V and J calls and clone size; D and trimming were determined from the DNA. The table shows nearly 95,000 clones, with approximately 74% occurring only once.

The clonotype was recovered from a man between 65 and 79 years old with COVID-19, enrolled during active disease. The gene calls are TRBV3-1 (or the pseudogene TRBV3-2) and TRBJ1-2; TRBD1 agrees at 7 bases. The sample consisted of peripheral blood. Written as DNA, the CDR3 is TGTGCCAGCAGCCGCCTGGACAGGCTTAACTATGGCTACACCTTC. It codes for CASSRLDRLNYGYTF.